Listed here are 29 T cell receptor beta chains from one sample, sequenced in a study of blood T cells in healthy people across ages. Next came a second PCR, run for about 6 to 12 cycles, which used a sample-barcoded 5' primer along with a J-beta primer mix. TCRdb passed the 5' RACE reads through MiXCR, listing each CDR3 protein once. The sample gives some 640,000 distinct CDR3 sequences, 45% to 50% of which show up once; under 35% is in the top ten. The sequenced material came from blood. Receptors were obtained from a woman aged 55-69 years in good health.

Turning to this clonotype: Since a much larger clone is just one base distant, this may be a read error. The gene calls are TRBV10-3 and TRBJ2-4, with TRBD1 as a possible D gene (7 bases). The CDR3 consists of 13 residues. The germline CDR1 and CDR2 sequences are ENHRY and SYGVKD. The CDR3 DNA follows: TGTGCCATCCAGGGGGGCTTTCAAGAGACCCAGAACTTC. It encodes CAIQGGFQETQNF.

The V call is TRBV9, the J call TRBJ2-4; 11 nucleotides align to TRBD2. CDR3 length: 16 amino acids. The V segment lost 0 bases and the J segment 13 bases; nucleotides outside the gene matches: 12. CDR1 SGDLS and CDR2 YYNGEE come from the germline V gene. The CDR3 DNA is TGTGCCAGCAGCGTAGGACTAGCGGGACCTCGTCGAGAGCAGTACTTC. It translates to CASSVGLAGPRREQYF.

This clonotype was counted a few times. V and J are TRBV6-2 or TRBV6-3 and TRBJ2-5; D is possibly TRBD1 (6 bases). This CDR3 is built from 15 residues. Germline V gives CDR1 MNHEY, CDR2 SVGEGT. V was trimmed by 4 bases and J by 2 bases, leaving 14 bases between them. The CDR3 DNA reads TGTGCCAGCAGTTCGACAGGCCTAGGACAAGAGACCCAGTACTTC. This gives the protein CASSSTGLGQETQYF.

This clonotype occurred a few times. V is TRBV2 and J is TRBJ2-1; no firm D call. This CDR3 spans 11 amino acids. Trimming removed 4 bases from V and 8 bases from J, with 6 bases in between. Looked up from germline, CDR1 is SNHLY and CDR2 is FYNNEI. CDR3 residues: CASSVGYEQFF. DNA for the CDR3: TGTGCCAGCAGTGTGGGATATGAGCAGTTCTTC.

This chain links TRBV10-3 with TRBJ1-1; 7 bases line up with TRBD1. The CDR3 runs 13 residues. The J segment lost 5 bases and the V segment lost 6 bases, leaving 6 bases of the junction unmatched. CDR1 is ENHRY and CDR2 is SYGVKD in the germline V gene. CDR3 coding DNA: TGTGCCATCAGCCCCAGGGGGGATACTGAAGCTTTCTTT. As protein: CAISPRGDTEAFF.

The genes are TRBV29-1 and TRBJ2-1, with a possible D match to TRBD2 (5 bases). This CDR3 comprises 12 residues. Germline CDR1 is SQVTM and CDR2 is ANQGSEA. The CDR3 loop reads CSAAGSYNEQFF. CDR3 bases: TGCAGTGCAGCTGGGAGCTACAATGAGCAGTTCTTC.

This clonotype was counted a few times. This chain uses TRBV20-1 with TRBJ2-7; 9 nucleotides match TRBD1. Germline values: CDR1 DFQATT, CDR2 SNEGSKA (reference sequence). The CDR3 consists of 15 residues. The J segment lost 5 bases and the V segment lost 0 bases, leaving 8 bases of the junction unmatched. DNA of the CDR3: TGCAGTGCTAGAGATAAGGGACAGGGAGTCGACGAGCAGTACTTC. This sequence encodes CSARDKGQGVDEQYF.

The chain joins TRBV7-2 to TRBJ2-3; D is undetermined. CDR3 size: 17 residues. Trimming took off 0 bases at V and 6 bases at J, with 19 bases between the two ends. Germline lookup yields CDR1 SGHTA and CDR2 FQGNSA. The CDR3 DNA is TGTGCCAGCAGCTTAGCCACAGCAGCCACCACATCGGATACGCAGTATTTT. Protein: CASSLATAATTSDTQYF.

This rearrangement joins TRBV2 to TRBJ2-6; either TRBD1 or TRBD2 may supply D (5 bases each). Germline CDR1 SNHLY, CDR2 FYNNEI. The CDR3 covers 17 residues. Trimming cost V 5 bases and J 0 bases, with 14 bases left between them. In DNA form, the CDR3 reads TGTGCCAGCAGTAGAGAGGGGTCTACCTCTGGGGCCAACGTCCTGACTTTC. This encodes CASSREGSTSGANVLTF.

The sample holds a few counts of this clonotype. The chain is built from TRBV25-1 and TRBJ1-6; 10 bases fit TRBD1. The V and J ends lost 4 bases and 9 bases, in that order; junction bases with no gene match: 6. The CDR3 contains 15 residues. Germline lookup yields CDR1 MGHDK and CDR2 SYGVNS. The CDR3 region is CASSARDRGGSPLHF. CDR3 nucleotides: TGTGCCAGCAGTGCCCGGGACAGGGGCGGTTCACCCCTCCACTTT.

In this sample, this clonotype turned up a few times. The J gene is TRBJ2-7, the V gene TRBV20-1; 7 nucleotides agree with TRBD2. Germline-derived CDR1 and CDR2 are DFQATT and SNEGSKA (reference sequence). The CDR3 consists of 14 residues. Losses at the gene ends were 0 bases for V and 7 bases for J; bases not matched to a gene: 9. The CDR3: CSARDTSVMGEQYF. The CDR3 coding sequence is TGCAGTGCTAGAGATACTAGCGTCATGGGAGAGCAGTACTTC.

The chain links TRBV7-3 to TRBJ2-3; 10 bases fit TRBD1. The CDR3 extends over 16 amino acids. Germline V gene lookup returns CDR1 SGHTA and CDR2 FQGTGA. V was clipped by 2 bases and J by 4 bases; unmatched bases: 6. The CDR3 loop is CASSLRDRGSPDTQYF. CDR3 in DNA: TGTGCCAGCAGCTTACGGGACAGGGGTTCCCCAGATACGCAGTATTTT.

The chain employs TRBV20-1 and TRBJ2-1, with 8 bases matching TRBD2. Germline values: CDR1 DFQATT, CDR2 SNEGSKA (reference sequence). With 6 bases clipped from V and 0 bases from J, the junction kept 13 bases outside the gene matches. The CDR3 has 17 residues. CDR3: CSAKQLAGTPSYNEQFF. The CDR3 DNA reads TGCAGTGCAAAGCAATTAGCGGGAACCCCCTCCTACAATGAGCAGTTCTTC.

This clonotype was recorded once. The V gene is TRBV6-2 or TRBV6-3, the J gene TRBJ2-7; D gene unclear. Germline CDR1 is MNHEY and CDR2 is SVGEGT. Trimming removed 3 bases from V and 6 bases from J, with 9 bases in between. The CDR3 length is 12 residues. The CDR3 sequence: CASSYIPGEQYF. CDR3 DNA sequence: TGTGCCAGCAGTTATATACCTGGCGAGCAGTACTTC.

The chain recombines TRBV7-2 with TRBJ2-7; 10 bases agree with TRBD2. The J call may be mistaken, given a closer DNA end match to TRBJ2-5. The CDR3 is 16 residues long. CDR1 is SGHTA and CDR2 is FQGNSA in the germline V gene. The CDR3 is CASRDITGTSEETQYF. The CDR3 DNA follows: TGTGCCAGCAGGGATATTACCGGGACTAGCGAAGAGACCCAGTACTTC.

The chain employs TRBV28 and TRBJ1-6; TRBD1 matches 9 bases. The V gene's germline CDR1 is MDHEN and CDR2 SYDVKM. The CDR3 contains 15 residues. The J segment lost 7 bases and the V segment lost 6 bases, leaving 7 bases of the junction unmatched. The CDR3 region is CASRRRQGVNSPLHF. DNA for the CDR3: TGTGCCAGCAGAAGACGACAGGGGGTCAATTCACCCCTCCACTTT.

The chain has TRBV29-1 and TRBJ2-1; TRBD2 aligns across 11 bases. The CDR3 is 22 residues long. The ends lost 2 bases at V and 1 base at J; junction bases unmatched: 22. Germline CDR1 reads SQVTM; CDR2 reads ANQGSEA. The CDR3 DNA is TGCAGCGTTGAATCAGGGGGGGCTAAACTAGCGGGAGTAGTCGGGTCCTACAATGAGCAGTTCTTC. Its translation is CSVESGGAKLAGVVGSYNEQFF.

This clonotype has a handful of counts. The chain is built from TRBV7-2 and TRBJ2-1; 8 nucleotides align to TRBD2. Germline values: CDR1 SGHTA, CDR2 FQGNSA. J was trimmed by 9 bases and V by 1 base; bases with no gene match: 8. The CDR3 runs to 15 residues. CDR3 amino acids: CASSLDSGSGFEQFF. Here the CDR3 DNA reads TGTGCCAGCAGCTTAGACAGCGGGAGCGGGTTTGAGCAGTTCTTC.

CDR3 amino acids: CSASPLDSRYYNEQFF. As DNA, the CDR3 is TGCAGTGCTAGCCCCCTAGACTCGAGATACTACAATGAGCAGTTCTTC. The chain is built from TRBV20-1 and TRBJ2-1; D is ambiguous. Trimming took 3 bases from V and 3 from J, leaving 18 bases between them. Germline values: CDR1 DFQATT, CDR2 SNEGSKA (reference sequence). The CDR3 is made up of 16 amino acids.

The genes are TRBV7-2 and TRBJ2-5, with D tentatively TRBD1 (5 bases). Germline CDR1 and CDR2: SGHTA and FQGNSA. The CDR3 is 14 amino acids. Trimming pared 5 bases from V and 7 bases from J, leaving 17 bases between. CDR3 region: CASSPRAGWGTQYF. CDR3 bases: TGTGCCAGCAGCCCCAGGGCAGGGTGGGGGACCCAGTACTTC. The whole variable domain, remainder taken from reference TRBV7-2 and TRBJ2-5, is GAGVSQSPSNKVTEKGKDVELRCDPISGHTALYWYRQSLGQGLEFLIYFQGNSAPDKSGLPSDRFSAERTGGSVSTLTIQRTQQEDSAVYLCASSPRAGWGTQYFGPGTRLLVL.

The V gene is TRBV30, the J gene TRBJ2-7, with 7 bases identical to TRBD1. Germline trimming cut 2 bases from V and 10 bases from J; bases unmatched to any gene: 14. The CDR3 is 14 residues long. Germline lookup yields CDR1 GTSNPN and CDR2 SVGIG (reference sequence). The CDR3 DNA follows: TGTGCCTGGAGTAGGGGGCTAGCTCAAGAGGCCCAGTACTTC. Translated: CAWSRGLAQEAQYF.

The table lists this clonotype with a few counts. The V and J genes are TRBV11-2 and TRBJ2-3; either TRBD1 or TRBD2 may fit D (5 bases each). V was trimmed by 3 bases and J by 4 bases, leaving 11 bases between them. The CDR3 totals 14 residues. Germline loops: CDR1 SGHAT, CDR2 FQNNGV. CDR3 sequence: CASSFNRDPDTQYF. CDR3 nucleotide sequence: TGTGCCAGCAGCTTTAACCGGGACCCAGATACGCAGTATTTT.

Note on this clonotype: Possible read error: a much larger clone is one base away. The chain is built from TRBV27 and TRBJ2-5; 7 bases are a match to TRBD2. The CDR3 consists of 14 residues. Germline CDR1 is MNHEY and CDR2 is SMNVEV (reference sequence). The ends lost 6 bases at V and 5 bases at J; junction bases unmatched: 9. The chain's CDR3 is CASRTLGGEETQYF. As DNA, the CDR3 is TGTGCCAGCAGGACCCTGGGGGGGGAGGAGACCCAGTACTTC.

This clonotype occurred a few times. At one end, the junction sequence differs from germline, possibly due to a read error. The chain combines TRBV7-6 with TRBJ1-4; 7 bases map to TRBD1. The germline CDR1 and CDR2 sequences are SGHVS and FNYEAQ. CDR3 length equals 13 residues. CDR3 sequence reads: CAGSTRQGGKLFF. The CDR3, as DNA: TGTGCCGGCAGCACGCGACAGGGAGGAAAACTGTTTTTT.

The V call is TRBV20-1, the J call TRBJ1-5, with 8 bases fitting TRBD1. The ends lost 0 bases at V and 3 bases at J; junction bases unmatched: 4. Germline V gives CDR1 DFQATT, CDR2 SNEGSKA (reference sequence). The CDR3 spans 15 residues. CDR3 amino acids: CSARDGTGFNQPQHF. CDR3 bases: TGCAGTGCTAGAGATGGGACAGGATTCAATCAGCCCCAGCATTTT.

This clonotype has just a few counts. The J gene is TRBJ2-7, the V gene TRBV7-6; 9 bases match TRBD2. V was pared by 5 bases and J by 6 bases, with 11 bases of the junction left unmatched. CDR1 and CDR2 (germline): SGHVS, FNYEAQ. The CDR3 has 15 amino acids. As DNA, the CDR3 is TGTGCCAGCAGCCGTATAGCGGGGGCCGTCTCCGAGCAGTACTTC. It is translated as CASSRIAGAVSEQYF.

The chain links TRBV15 to TRBJ2-3, with D uncertain. CDR1 and CDR2 from the germline V gene are LNHNV and YYDKDF (reference sequence). Trimming cost V 3 bases and J 4 bases, with 11 bases left between them. There are 14 residues in the CDR3. Here the CDR3 reads CATSSSRTADTQYF. The DNA for the CDR3 is TGTGCCACCAGCAGCAGCAGGACGGCAGATACGCAGTATTTT. The whole variable domain, filled in from reference TRBV15 and TRBJ2-3, reads DAMVIQNPRYQVTQFGKPVTLSCSQTLNHNVMYWYQQKSSQAPKLLFHYYDKDFNNEADTPDNFQSRRPNTSFCFLDIRSPGLGDTAMYLCATSSSRTADTQYFGPGTRLTVL.

CDR3 bases: TGTGCCAGCAAGTTTACCGGGACAGGCGAAAAACTGTTTTTT. Protein product: CASKFTGTGEKLFF. The chain uses TRBV6-6 and TRBJ1-4, with 8 bases identical to TRBD1. CDR1 is MNHNY and CDR2 is SVGAGI in the germline V gene (reference sequence). J was trimmed by 8 bases and V by 7 bases; bases with no gene match: 9. CDR3 size: 14 residues.

V and J are TRBV24-1 and TRBJ2-1; D remains unclear. Trimming removed 1 base from V and 10 bases from J, with 10 bases in between. Germline values: CDR1 KGHDR, CDR2 SFDVKD. The CDR3 has 13 amino acids. The CDR3 region is CATSDLTPGEQFF. The CDR3 region has the DNA TGTGCCACCAGTGATTTAACTCCCGGGGAGCAGTTCTTC.